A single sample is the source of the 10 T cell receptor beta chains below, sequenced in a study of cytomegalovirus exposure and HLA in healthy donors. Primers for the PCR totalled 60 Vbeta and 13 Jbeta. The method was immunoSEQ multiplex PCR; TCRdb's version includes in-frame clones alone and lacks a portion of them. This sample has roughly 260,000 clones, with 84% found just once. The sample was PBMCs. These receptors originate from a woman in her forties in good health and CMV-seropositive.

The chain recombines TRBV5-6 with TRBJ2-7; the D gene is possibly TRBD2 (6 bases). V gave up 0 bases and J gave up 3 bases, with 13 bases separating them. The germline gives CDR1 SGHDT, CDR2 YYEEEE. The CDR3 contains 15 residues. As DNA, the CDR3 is TGTGCCAGCAGCTTGGGGGGCGGGGATGGCTACGAGCAGTACTTC. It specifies CASSLGGGDGYEQYF. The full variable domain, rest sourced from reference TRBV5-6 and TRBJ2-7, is DAGVTQSPTHLIKTRGQQVTLRCSPKSGHDTVSWYQQALGQGPQFIFQYYEEEERQRGNFPDRFSGHQFPNYSSELNVNALLLGDSALYLCASSLGGGDGYEQYFGPGTRLTVT.

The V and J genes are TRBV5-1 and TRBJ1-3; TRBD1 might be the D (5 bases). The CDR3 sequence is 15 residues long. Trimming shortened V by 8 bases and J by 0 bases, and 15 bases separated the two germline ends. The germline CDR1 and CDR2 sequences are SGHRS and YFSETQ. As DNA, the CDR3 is TGCGCCAGTCAGGGCAGCCGGAGCTCTGGAAACACCATATATTTT. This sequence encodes CASQGSRSSGNTIYF. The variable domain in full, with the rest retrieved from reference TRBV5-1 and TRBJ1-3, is KAGVTQTPRYLIKTRGQQVTLSCSPISGHRSVSWYQQTPGQGLQFLFEYFSETQRNKGNFPGRFSGRQFSNSRSEMNVSTLELGDSALYLCASQGSRSSGNTIYFGEGSWLTVV.

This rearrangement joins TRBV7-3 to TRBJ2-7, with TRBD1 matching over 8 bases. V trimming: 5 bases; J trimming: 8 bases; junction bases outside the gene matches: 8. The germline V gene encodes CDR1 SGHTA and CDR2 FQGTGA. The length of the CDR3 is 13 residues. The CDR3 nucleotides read TGTGCCAGCAGCACTAGACAGGGGAGTAAGCAGTACTTC. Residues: CASSTRQGSKQYF.

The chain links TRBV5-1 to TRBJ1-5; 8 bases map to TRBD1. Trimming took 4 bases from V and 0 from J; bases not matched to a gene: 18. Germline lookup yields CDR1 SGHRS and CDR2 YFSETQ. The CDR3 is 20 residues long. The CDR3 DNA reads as TGCGCCAGCAGCCCCAACCCGAAGGACAGGGAAGAGGATAGCAATCAGCCCCAGCATTTT. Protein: CASSPNPKDREEDSNQPQHF.

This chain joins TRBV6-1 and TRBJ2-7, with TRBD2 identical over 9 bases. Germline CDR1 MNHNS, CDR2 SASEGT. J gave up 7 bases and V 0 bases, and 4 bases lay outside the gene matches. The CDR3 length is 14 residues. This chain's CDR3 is CASSEAGLALEQYF. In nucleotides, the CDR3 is TGTGCCAGCAGTGAAGCAGGACTAGCGTTAGAGCAGTACTTC.

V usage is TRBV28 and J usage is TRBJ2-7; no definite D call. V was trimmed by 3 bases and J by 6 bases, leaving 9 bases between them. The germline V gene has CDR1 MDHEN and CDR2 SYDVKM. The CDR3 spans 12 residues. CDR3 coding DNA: TGTGCCAGCAGTTTTATGAGGCTCGAGCAGTACTTC. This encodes CASSFMRLEQYF.

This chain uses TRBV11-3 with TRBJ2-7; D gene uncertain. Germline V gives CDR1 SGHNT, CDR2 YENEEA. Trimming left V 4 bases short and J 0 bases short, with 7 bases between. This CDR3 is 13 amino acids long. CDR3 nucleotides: TGTGCCAGCAGCTCAATGAGCTCCTACGAGCAGTACTTC. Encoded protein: CASSSMSSYEQYF.

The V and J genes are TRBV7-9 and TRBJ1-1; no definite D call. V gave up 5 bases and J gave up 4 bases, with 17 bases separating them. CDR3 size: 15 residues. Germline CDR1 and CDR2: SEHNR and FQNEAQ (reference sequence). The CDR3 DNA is TGTGCCAGCAGCCCAGGTCAGTCCCTCTTCACTGAAGCTTTCTTT. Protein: CASSPGQSLFTEAFF. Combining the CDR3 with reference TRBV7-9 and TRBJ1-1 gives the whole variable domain DTGVSQNPRHKITKRGQNVTFRCDPISEHNRLYWYRQTLGQGPEFLTYFQNEAQLEKSRLLSDRFSAERPKGSFSTLEIQRTEQGDSAMYLCASSPGQSLFTEAFFGQGTRLTVV.

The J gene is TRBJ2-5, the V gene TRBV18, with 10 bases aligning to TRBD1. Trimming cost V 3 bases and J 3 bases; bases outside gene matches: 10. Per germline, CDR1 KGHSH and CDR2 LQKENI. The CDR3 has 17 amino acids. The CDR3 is CASSPSTSGTGEETQYF. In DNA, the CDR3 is TGTGCCAGCTCACCCTCTACCTCCGGGACAGGGGAAGAGACCCAGTACTTC. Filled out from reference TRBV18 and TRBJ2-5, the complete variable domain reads NAGVMQNPRHLVRRRGQEARLRCSPMKGHSHVYWYRQLPEEGLKFMVYLQKENIIDESGMPKERFSAEFPKEGPSILRIQQVVRGDSAAYFCASSPSTSGTGEETQYFGPGTRLLVL.

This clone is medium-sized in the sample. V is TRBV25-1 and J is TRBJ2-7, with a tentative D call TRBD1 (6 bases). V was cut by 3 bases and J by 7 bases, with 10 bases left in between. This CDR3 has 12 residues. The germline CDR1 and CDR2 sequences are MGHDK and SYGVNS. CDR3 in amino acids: CASSDRGVEQYF. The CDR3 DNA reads TGTGCCAGCAGTGACAGGGGTGTAGAGCAGTACTTC.